This record concerns one TCR beta chain sequence. TCRdb fed the 5' RACE reads into MiXCR, producing one record per CDR3 protein. The data show roughly 220,000 distinct CDR3 sequences, approximately 7.1% seen once. The data originate from a study of identical twins. Germline V gene data show CDR1 as SGDLS and CDR2 as YYNGEE. The CDR3 is 15 amino acids. Trimming stripped 4 bases from V and 6 bases from J, with 18 bases between. These data were likewise used in another study, on T cells expressing NK-cell markers.

The clonotype was recovered from a woman under 30 in good health. The sequenced material came from CD8+ T cells sorted from blood. The chain couples TRBV9 to TRBJ2-3; D is undetermined. The CDR3 region is CASSPLPMIADTQYF. The CDR3 DNA follows: TGTGCCAGCAGCCCCCTACCGATGATCGCCGATACGCAGTATTTT.